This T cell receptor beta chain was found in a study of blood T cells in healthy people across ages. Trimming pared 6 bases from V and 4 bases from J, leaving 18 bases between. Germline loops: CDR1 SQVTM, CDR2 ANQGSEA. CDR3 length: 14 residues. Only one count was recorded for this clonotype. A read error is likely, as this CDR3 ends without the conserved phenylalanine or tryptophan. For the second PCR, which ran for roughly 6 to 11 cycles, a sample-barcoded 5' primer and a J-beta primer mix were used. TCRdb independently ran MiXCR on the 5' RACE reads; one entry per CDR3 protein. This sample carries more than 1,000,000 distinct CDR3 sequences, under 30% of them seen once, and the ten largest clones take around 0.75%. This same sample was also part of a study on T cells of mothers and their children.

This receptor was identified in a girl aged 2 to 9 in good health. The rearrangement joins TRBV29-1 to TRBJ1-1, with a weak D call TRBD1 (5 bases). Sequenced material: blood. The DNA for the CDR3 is TGCAGCGTCTCCGGACAAGCCTGGGGCACTGAAGCTTTCCTT. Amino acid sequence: CSVSGQAWGTEAFL.